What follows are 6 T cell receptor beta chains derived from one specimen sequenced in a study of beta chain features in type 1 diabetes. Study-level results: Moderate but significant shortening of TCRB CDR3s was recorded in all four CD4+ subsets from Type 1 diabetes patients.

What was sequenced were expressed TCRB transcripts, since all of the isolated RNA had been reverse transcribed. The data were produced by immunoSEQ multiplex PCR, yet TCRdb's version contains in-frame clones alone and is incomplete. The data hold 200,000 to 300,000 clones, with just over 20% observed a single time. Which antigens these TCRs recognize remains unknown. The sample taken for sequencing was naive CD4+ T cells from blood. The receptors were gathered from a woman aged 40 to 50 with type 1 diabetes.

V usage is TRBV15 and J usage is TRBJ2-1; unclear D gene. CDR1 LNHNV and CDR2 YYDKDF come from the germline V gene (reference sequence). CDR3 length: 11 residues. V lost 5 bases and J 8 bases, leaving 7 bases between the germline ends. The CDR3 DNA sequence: TGTGCCACCAGCCGCGAGGATGAGCAGTTCTTC. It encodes CATSREDEQFF.

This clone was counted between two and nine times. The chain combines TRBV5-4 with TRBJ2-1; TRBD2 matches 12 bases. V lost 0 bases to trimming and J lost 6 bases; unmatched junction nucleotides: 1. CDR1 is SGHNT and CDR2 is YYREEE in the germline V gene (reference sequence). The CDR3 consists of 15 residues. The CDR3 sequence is CASSLASGRGNEQFF. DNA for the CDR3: TGTGCCAGCAGCTTGGCTAGCGGGAGGGGCAATGAGCAGTTCTTC.

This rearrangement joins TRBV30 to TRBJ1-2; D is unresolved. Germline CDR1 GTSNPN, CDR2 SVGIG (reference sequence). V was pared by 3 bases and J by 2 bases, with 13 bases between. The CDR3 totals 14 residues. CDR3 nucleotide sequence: TGTGCCTGGAGCATTTTTGGCGGGAACTATGGCTACACCTTC. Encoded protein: CAWSIFGGNYGYTF.

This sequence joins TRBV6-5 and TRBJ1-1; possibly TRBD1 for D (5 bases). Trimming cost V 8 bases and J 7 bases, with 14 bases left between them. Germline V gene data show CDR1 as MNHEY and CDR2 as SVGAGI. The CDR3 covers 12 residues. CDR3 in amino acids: CASGQGALEAFF. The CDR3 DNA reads TGTGCCAGCGGCCAAGGGGCTCTTGAAGCTTTCTTT.

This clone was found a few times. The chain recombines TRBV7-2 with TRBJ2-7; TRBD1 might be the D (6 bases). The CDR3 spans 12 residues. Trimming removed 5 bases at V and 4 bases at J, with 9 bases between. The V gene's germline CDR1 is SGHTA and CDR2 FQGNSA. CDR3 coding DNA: TGTGCCAGCAGCGTACAGGGATACGAGCAGTACTTC. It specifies CASSVQGYEQYF.

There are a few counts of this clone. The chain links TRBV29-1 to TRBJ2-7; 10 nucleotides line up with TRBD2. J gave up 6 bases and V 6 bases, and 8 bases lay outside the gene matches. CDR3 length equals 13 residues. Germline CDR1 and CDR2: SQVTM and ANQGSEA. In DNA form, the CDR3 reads TGCAGCGTGGATCTAGCGGGGGCGAGCGAGCAGTACTTC. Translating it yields CSVDLAGASEQYF.